This entry lists 25 T cell receptor beta chains sequenced from one sample in a study of Ad26.COV2.S vaccination and SARS-CoV-2 variants. Documented treatment: about 20 received Ad26.COV2.S at low or high dose, single or two shots; about 5 received placebo; per-sample allocation not given. Sampling was performed 63 days after the first vaccine or placebo injection. TCRdb's table, derived via immunoSEQ multiplex PCR, lists solely in-frame clones and lacks some. There are around 380,000 clones in the sample; approximately 90% occur only once, and 3% to 4.5% lies in the top ten. The specimen comprised peripheral blood, sampled in a trial of Ad26.COV2.S vaccine versus placebo. These receptors originate from a person between 18 and 60 years old who received the Ad26.COV2.S COVID-19 vaccine or a placebo.

V is TRBV19 and J is TRBJ1-4, with D hard to call. Germline V gene lookup returns CDR1 LNHDA and CDR2 SQIVND (reference sequence). The CDR3 has 14 residues. Deletions cut 5 bases from V and 8 bases from J, with 15 bases between. The CDR3 bases are TGTGCCAGTAGTCTCGGGTTCCGTGTGGAAAAACTGTTTTTT. Translated, it gives CASSLGFRVEKLFF.

The chain combines TRBV2 with TRBJ2-1, with 16 bases lining up with TRBD2. This CDR3 region has 19 residues. V lost 6 bases to trimming and J lost 3 bases; unmatched junction nucleotides: 11. Per the germline V gene, CDR1 is SNHLY and CDR2 is FYNNEI. The CDR3 region is CASRPGLAGGPRGYNEQFF. In DNA, the CDR3 is TGTGCCAGCAGACCGGGACTAGCGGGGGGGCCAAGGGGCTACAATGAGCAGTTCTTC.

J is TRBJ2-7 and V is TRBV28; D is perhaps TRBD1 (5 bases). This CDR3 is 14 amino acids long. V was cut by 3 bases and J by 6 bases, with 15 bases left in between. The germline gives CDR1 MDHEN, CDR2 SYDVKM. The CDR3 loop reads CASSLVQGGGEQYF. The CDR3, as DNA: TGTGCCAGCAGTTTGGTCCAGGGCGGTGGCGAGCAGTACTTC.

The rearrangement joins TRBV6-6 to TRBJ2-2; D possibly corresponds to TRBD1 (5 bases). Germline V gene sequence: CDR1 MNHNY, CDR2 SVGAGI (reference sequence). CDR3 length: 16 residues. V was shortened by 2 bases and J by 2 bases, with 12 bases between the two germline ends. CDR3 nucleotides: TGTGCCAGCAGTTACGGTGGGGCAGACAACACCGGGGAGCTGTTTTTT. This codes for CASSYGGADNTGELFF.

The chain carries TRBV30 and TRBJ1-2; possible D gene TRBD1, 6 bases. The CDR3 has 11 residues. Germline V CDR1 and CDR2: GTSNPN, SVGIG (reference sequence). The V gene lost 3 bases and the J gene lost 7 bases, with 9 bases spanning the gap. CDR3 in amino acids: CAWRQGGGYTF. Written as DNA, the CDR3 is TGTGCCTGGAGACAGGGTGGTGGCTACACCTTC. The whole variable domain, filled in from reference TRBV30 and TRBJ1-2, reads SQTIHQWPATLVQPVGSPLSLECTVEGTSNPNLYWYRQAAGRGLQLLFYSVGIGQISSEVPQNLSASRPQDRQFILSSKKLLLSDSGFYLCAWRQGGGYTFGSGTRLTVV.

The chain has TRBV18 and TRBJ1-1; D not resolved. The CDR3 is made up of 13 amino acids. Per germline, CDR1 KGHSH and CDR2 LQKENI. Trimming pared 4 bases from V and 4 bases from J, leaving 10 bases between. The CDR3 is CASSQGTPTEAFF. In DNA, the CDR3 is TGTGCCAGCTCACAGGGAACTCCCACTGAAGCTTTCTTT.

V is TRBV2 and J is TRBJ1-5, with 9 nucleotides matching TRBD1. CDR1 is SNHLY and CDR2 is FYNNEI in the germline V gene. The CDR3 extends over 14 amino acids. V was clipped by 5 bases and J by 5 bases; unmatched bases: 4. The CDR3 nucleotides read TGTGCCAGCAGTCCGGACAGGGGATATCAGCCCCAGCATTTT. As protein: CASSPDRGYQPQHF. Looking up the rest from reference TRBV2 and TRBJ1-5 gives the full variable domain: EPEVTQTPSHQVTQMGQEVILRCVPISNHLYFYWYRQILGQKVEFLVSFYNNEISEKSEIFDDQFSVERPDGSNFTLKIRSTKLEDSAMYFCASSPDRGYQPQHFGDGTRLSIL.

This chain links TRBV7-8 with TRBJ2-5; no clear D gene. The germline CDR1 and CDR2 sequences are SGHVS and FQNEAQ. The CDR3 consists of 14 residues. V lost 0 bases and J 2 bases, leaving 7 bases between the germline ends. The CDR3 here is CASSLAGYQETQYF. The CDR3 nucleotides are TGTGCCAGCAGCTTAGCGGGCTATCAAGAGACCCAGTACTTC.

The chain uses TRBV4-1 and TRBJ2-2; 7 bases are shared with TRBD1. This CDR3 has 17 amino acids. Germline-derived CDR1 and CDR2 are MGHRA and YSYEKL. With 3 bases clipped from V and 5 bases from J, the junction kept 12 bases outside the gene matches. Here the CDR3 reads CASSQGVGGDVTGELFF. The CDR3 bases are TGCGCCAGCAGCCAGGGAGTAGGGGGCGACGTTACCGGGGAGCTGTTTTTT.

As to this clone: Germline is not matched at one junction end, which may reflect a read error. V and J are TRBV7-2 and TRBJ2-7, with 8 positions matching TRBD2. Germline V gives CDR1 SGHTA, CDR2 FQGNSA. This CDR3 contains 12 residues. CDR3 amino acids: CASSLGGAGAHF. CDR3 sequence (DNA): TGTGCCAGCAGCTTAGGAGGAGCGGGGGCTCACTTC.

The gene calls are TRBV6-5 and TRBJ2-7; weak D call: TRBD1 (6 bases). The CDR3 contains 15 residues. V dropped 5 bases and J dropped 6 bases, with 20 bases sitting between them. Germline V lookup: CDR1 MNHEY, CDR2 SVGAGI. CDR3 sequence (DNA): TGTGCCAGCAGTACTCGGGACATCGGCTGGAGCGAGCAGTACTTC. Its translation: CASSTRDIGWSEQYF.

The chain couples TRBV6-1 to TRBJ1-3; D is unclear. CDR3 length: 15 amino acids. Trimming took 2 bases from V and 6 from J, leaving 14 bases between them. Germline CDR1 MNHNS, CDR2 SASEGT. CDR3 DNA: TGTGCCAGCAGTGAACCGGCGGGGTCGGAAAACACCATATATTTT. It codes for CASSEPAGSENTIYF.

CDR3 amino acids: CASSLGAGNQPQHF. The CDR3 DNA is TGCGCCAGCAGCCTCGGAGCTGGCAATCAGCCCCAGCATTTT. The chain recombines TRBV4-3 with TRBJ1-5; no definite D call. CDR1 LGHNA and CDR2 YSLEER come from the germline V gene. This CDR3 spans 14 amino acids. V gave up 4 bases and J gave up 2 bases, with 9 bases separating them.

The rearrangement links TRBV18 to TRBJ1-2, with D possibly matching TRBD1 (5 bases). Trimming left V 3 bases short and J 0 bases short, with 8 bases between. CDR1 is KGHSH and CDR2 is LQKENI in the germline V gene. The CDR3 extends over 14 amino acids. The CDR3 here is CASSPGQANYGYTF. The CDR3 DNA is TGTGCCAGCTCACCGGGGCAGGCTAACTATGGCTACACCTTC.

The V gene is TRBV19, the J gene TRBJ2-7; D may be TRBD1 (6 bases). This CDR3 spans 14 amino acids. With 5 bases removed from V and 1 base from J, the gap between germline ends came to 12 bases. Germline V lookup: CDR1 LNHDA, CDR2 SQIVND (reference sequence). CDR3 region: CASSFMTGSYEQYF. CDR3 bases: TGTGCCAGTAGTTTTATGACAGGTTCCTACGAGCAGTACTTC.

CDR3 DNA: TGTGCCAGTAGTATGTTTGGGGGCCGGGACGCTAACTATGGCTACACCTTC. Amino acid sequence: CASSMFGGRDANYGYTF. The V gene is TRBV19, the J gene TRBJ1-2; possible D gene TRBD1, 6 bases. The CDR3 is 17 residues long. Germline CDR1 is LNHDA and CDR2 is SQIVND (reference sequence). V was trimmed by 3 bases and J by 0 bases, leaving 17 bases between them. Based on the CDR3 plus reference TRBV19 and TRBJ1-2, the full variable domain is DGGITQSPKYLFRKEGQNVTLSCEQNLNHDAMYWYRQDPGQGLRLIYYSQIVNDFQKGDIAEGYSVSREKKESFPLTVTSAQKNPTAFYLCASSMFGGRDANYGYTFGSGTRLTVV.

The genes are TRBV5-1 and TRBJ2-1, with D perhaps TRBD2 (6 bases). The CDR3 sequence is 14 residues long. Germline lookup yields CDR1 SGHRS and CDR2 YFSETQ. The V gene lost 2 bases and the J gene lost 5 bases, with 11 bases spanning the gap. In DNA form, the CDR3 reads TGCGCCAGCAGCTTCGTTAGCGGAGACAATGAGCAGTTCTTC. Protein product: CASSFVSGDNEQFF.

This clone was detected only once. The chain uses TRBV7-8 and TRBJ1-1; 11 nucleotides align to TRBD1. Germline V gives CDR1 SGHVS, CDR2 FQNEAQ. The CDR3 is made up of 14 amino acids. V trimming: 5 bases; J trimming: 3 bases; junction bases outside the gene matches: 2. CDR3 protein: CASSQDRGHTEAFF. The CDR3 DNA is TGTGCCAGCAGCCAGGACAGGGGGCACACTGAAGCTTTCTTT. Full variable domain (rest looked up from reference TRBV7-8 and TRBJ1-1): GAGVSQSPRYKVAKRGQDVALRCDPISGHVSLFWYQQALGQGPEFLTYFQNEAQLDKSGLPSDRFFAERPEGSVSTLKIQRTQQEDSAVYLCASSQDRGHTEAFFGQGTRLTVV.

The rearrangement joins TRBV5-4 to TRBJ2-1, with 12 bases lining up with TRBD2. The germline V gene encodes CDR1 SGHNT and CDR2 YYREEE (reference sequence). The length of the CDR3 is 15 residues. V gave up 4 bases and J gave up 4 bases; unmatched junction bases: 3. The CDR3 here is CASSDGLAGYNEQFF. CDR3 DNA sequence: TGTGCCAGCAGCGACGGACTAGCGGGGTACAATGAGCAGTTCTTC.

The chain combines TRBV4-3 with TRBJ1-2; D not certain. The CDR3 spans 15 residues. Germline V gene data show CDR1 as LGHNA and CDR2 as YSLEER. V dropped 0 bases and J dropped 8 bases, with 16 bases sitting between them. CDR3 protein: CASSQEVGGVWGYTF. CDR3 coding DNA: TGCGCCAGCAGCCAAGAAGTAGGTGGGGTTTGGGGCTACACCTTC.

The J gene is TRBJ1-2, the V gene TRBV6-1; 10 positions match TRBD1. The CDR3 runs to 18 residues. The germline V gene encodes CDR1 MNHNS and CDR2 SASEGT. The trim removed 3 bases at V and 4 bases at J, leaving 14 bases unmatched. CDR3 nucleotides: TGTGCCAGCAGTGACAAGCGACAGGGGGCTTTGACGTCCTATGGCTACACCTTC. The encoded protein is CASSDKRQGALTSYGYTF.

The chain employs TRBV20-1 and TRBJ2-2, with D hard to call. CDR3 length: 11 residues. The germline gives CDR1 DFQATT, CDR2 SNEGSKA (reference sequence). The V and J ends lost 7 bases and 7 bases respectively, with 10 bases between them. The CDR3 reads CSVPLVGELFF. In DNA form, the CDR3 reads TGCAGTGTACCGTTGGTCGGGGAGCTGTTTTTT.

The gene calls are TRBV6-4 and TRBJ2-1, with 13 bases identical to TRBD2. The CDR3 has 15 amino acids. V lost 6 bases, J lost 6 bases, and 5 bases stayed unmatched. Germline values: CDR1 MRHNA, CDR2 SNTAGT. The CDR3 DNA is TGTGCCAGCAGCGCGGGACTAGCGGGGTTCAATGAGCAGTTCTTC. The encoded protein is CASSAGLAGFNEQFF.

V is TRBV4-1 and J is TRBJ1-1; no definite D call. The V gene's germline CDR1 is MGHRA and CDR2 YSYEKL. Trimming left V 1 base short and J 0 bases short, with 9 bases between. The CDR3 is 15 residues long. This chain's CDR3 is CASSQGVLLNTEAFF. CDR3 nucleotide sequence: TGCGCCAGCAGCCAAGGGGTTTTACTGAACACTGAAGCTTTCTTT.

The chain uses TRBV2 and TRBJ2-3; TRBD2 matches at 11 bases. After removal of 5 bases from V and 0 bases from J, the junction contained 4 bases not matched to a gene. Germline V gene data show CDR1 as SNHLY and CDR2 as FYNNEI. The CDR3 totals 16 residues. CDR3 sequence reads: CASSFSGGASTDTQYF. The CDR3 nucleotides are TGTGCCAGCAGTTTTAGCGGGGGGGCCAGCACAGATACGCAGTATTTT.